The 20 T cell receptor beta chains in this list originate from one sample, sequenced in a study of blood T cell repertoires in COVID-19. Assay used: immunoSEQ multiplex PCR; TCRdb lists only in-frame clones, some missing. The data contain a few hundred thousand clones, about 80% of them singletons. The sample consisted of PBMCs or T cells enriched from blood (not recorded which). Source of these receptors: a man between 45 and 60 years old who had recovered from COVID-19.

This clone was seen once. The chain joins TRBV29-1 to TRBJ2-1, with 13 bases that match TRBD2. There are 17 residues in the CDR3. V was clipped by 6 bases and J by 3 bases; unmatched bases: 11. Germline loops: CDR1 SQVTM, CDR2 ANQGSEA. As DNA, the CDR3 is TGCAGCGTCCAAGGAGGACTAGCGGGAGTCCGCTACAATGAGCAGTTCTTC. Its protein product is CSVQGGLAGVRYNEQFF.

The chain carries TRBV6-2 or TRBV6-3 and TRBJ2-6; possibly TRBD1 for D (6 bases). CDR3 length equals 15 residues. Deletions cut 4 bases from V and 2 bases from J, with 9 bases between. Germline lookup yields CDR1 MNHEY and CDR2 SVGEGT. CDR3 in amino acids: CASSSAGAGANVLTF. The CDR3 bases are TGTGCCAGCAGTTCCGCAGGGGCTGGGGCCAACGTCCTGACTTTC.

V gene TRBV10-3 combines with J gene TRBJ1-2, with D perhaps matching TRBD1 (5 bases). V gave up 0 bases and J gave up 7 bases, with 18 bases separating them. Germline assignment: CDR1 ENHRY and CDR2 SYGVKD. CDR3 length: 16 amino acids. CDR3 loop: CAISESLDGLGGGYTF. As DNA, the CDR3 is TGTGCCATCAGTGAGTCGTTGGACGGCCTGGGGGGTGGCTACACCTTC.

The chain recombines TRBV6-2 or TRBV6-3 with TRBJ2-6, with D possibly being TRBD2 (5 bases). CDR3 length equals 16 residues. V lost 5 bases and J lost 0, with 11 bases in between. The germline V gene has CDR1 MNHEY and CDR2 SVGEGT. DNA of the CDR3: TGTGCCAGCAGTCCCCGGGGAGCCTCTGGGGCCAACGTCCTGACTTTC. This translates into CASSPRGASGANVLTF.

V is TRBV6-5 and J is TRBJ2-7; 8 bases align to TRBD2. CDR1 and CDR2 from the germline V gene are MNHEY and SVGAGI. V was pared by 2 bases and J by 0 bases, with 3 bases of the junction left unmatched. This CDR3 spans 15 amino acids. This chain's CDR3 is CASSYGSGVSYEQYF. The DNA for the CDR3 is TGTGCCAGCAGTTACGGTAGCGGGGTCTCCTACGAGCAGTACTTC.

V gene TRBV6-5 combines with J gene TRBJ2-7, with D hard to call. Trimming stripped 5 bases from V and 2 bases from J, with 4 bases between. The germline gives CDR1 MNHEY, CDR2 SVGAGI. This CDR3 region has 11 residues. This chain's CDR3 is CASSLPYEQYF. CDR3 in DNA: TGTGCCAGCAGTCTCCCCTACGAGCAGTACTTC.

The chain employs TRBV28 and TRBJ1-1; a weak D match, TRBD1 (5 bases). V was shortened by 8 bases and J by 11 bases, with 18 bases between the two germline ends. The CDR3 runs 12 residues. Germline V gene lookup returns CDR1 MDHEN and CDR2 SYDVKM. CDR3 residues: CASRLPGVKAFF. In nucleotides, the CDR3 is TGTGCCAGCCGCCTTCCGGGGGTTAAGGCTTTCTTT. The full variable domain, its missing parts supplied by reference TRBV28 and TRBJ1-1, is DVKVTQSSRYLVKRTGEKVFLECVQDMDHENMFWYRQDPGLGLRLIYFSYDVKMKEKGDIPEGYSVSREKKERFSLILESASTNQTSMYLCASRLPGVKAFFGQGTRLTVV.

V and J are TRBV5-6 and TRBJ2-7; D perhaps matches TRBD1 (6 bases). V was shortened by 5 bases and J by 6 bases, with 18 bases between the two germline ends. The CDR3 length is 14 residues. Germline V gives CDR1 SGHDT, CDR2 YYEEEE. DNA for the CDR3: TGTGCCAGCAGTCTCGACAGGACGAGCCCCGAGCAGTACTTC. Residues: CASSLDRTSPEQYF.

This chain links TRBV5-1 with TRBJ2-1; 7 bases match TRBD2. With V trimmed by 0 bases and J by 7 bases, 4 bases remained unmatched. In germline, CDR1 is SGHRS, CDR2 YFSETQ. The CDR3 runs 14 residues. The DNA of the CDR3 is TGCGCCAGCAGCTTGGGCGGGAGAGGGAATGAGCAGTTCTTC. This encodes CASSLGGRGNEQFF.

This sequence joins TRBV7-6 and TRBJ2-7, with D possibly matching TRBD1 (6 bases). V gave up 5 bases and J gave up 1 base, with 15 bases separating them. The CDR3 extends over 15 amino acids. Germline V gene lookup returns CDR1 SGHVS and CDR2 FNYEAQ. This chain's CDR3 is CASSPHIGGSYEQYF. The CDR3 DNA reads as TGTGCCAGCAGCCCCCATATAGGGGGATCCTACGAGCAGTACTTC.

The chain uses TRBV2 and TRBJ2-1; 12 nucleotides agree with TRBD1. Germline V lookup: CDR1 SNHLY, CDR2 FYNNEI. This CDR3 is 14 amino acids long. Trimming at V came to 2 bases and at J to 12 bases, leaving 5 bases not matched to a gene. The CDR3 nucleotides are TGTGCCAGCAGTGAAAGTGGGACAGGGGGCCGGCAGTTCTTC. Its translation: CASSESGTGGRQFF.

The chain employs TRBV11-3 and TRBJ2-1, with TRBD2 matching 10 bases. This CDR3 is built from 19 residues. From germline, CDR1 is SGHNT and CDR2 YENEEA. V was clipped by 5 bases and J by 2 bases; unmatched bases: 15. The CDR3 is CASSPSRSGGVLPYNEQFF. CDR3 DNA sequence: TGTGCCAGCAGCCCCAGCAGGAGCGGGGGGGTCCTCCCCTACAATGAGCAGTTCTTC.

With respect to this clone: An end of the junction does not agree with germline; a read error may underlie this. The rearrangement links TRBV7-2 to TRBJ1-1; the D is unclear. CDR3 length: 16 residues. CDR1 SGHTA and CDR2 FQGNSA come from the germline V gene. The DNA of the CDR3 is TGTGCCAGCAGCTCCGCCGCGCTTCCTATGAATACTGAAGCTTTCTTT. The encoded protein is CASSSAALPMNTEAFF.

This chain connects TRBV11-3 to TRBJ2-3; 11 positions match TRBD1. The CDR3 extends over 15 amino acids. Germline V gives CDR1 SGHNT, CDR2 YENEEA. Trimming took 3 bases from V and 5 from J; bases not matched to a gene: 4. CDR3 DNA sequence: TGTGCCAGCAGCTTCGGACAGGGGGCCGAAGATACGCAGTATTTT. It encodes CASSFGQGAEDTQYF.

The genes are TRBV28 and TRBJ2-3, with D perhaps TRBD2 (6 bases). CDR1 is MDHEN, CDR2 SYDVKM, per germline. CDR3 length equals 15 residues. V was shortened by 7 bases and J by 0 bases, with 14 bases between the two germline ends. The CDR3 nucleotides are TGTGCCAGCATTGGAGGGCTAGCGAGCACAGATACGCAGTATTTT. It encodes CASIGGLASTDTQYF. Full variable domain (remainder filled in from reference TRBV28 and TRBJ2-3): DVKVTQSSRYLVKRTGEKVFLECVQDMDHENMFWYRQDPGLGLRLIYFSYDVKMKEKGDIPEGYSVSREKKERFSLILESASTNQTSMYLCASIGGLASTDTQYFGPGTRLTVL.

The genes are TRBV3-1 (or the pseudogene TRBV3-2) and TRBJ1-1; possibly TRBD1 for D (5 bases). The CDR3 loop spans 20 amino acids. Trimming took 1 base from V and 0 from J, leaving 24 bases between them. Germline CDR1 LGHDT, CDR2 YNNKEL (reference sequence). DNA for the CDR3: TGTGCCAGCAGCCAAGGAAAGGCCTCCGGCAGGGTTCGAATGAACACTGAAGCTTTCTTT. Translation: CASSQGKASGRVRMNTEAFF.

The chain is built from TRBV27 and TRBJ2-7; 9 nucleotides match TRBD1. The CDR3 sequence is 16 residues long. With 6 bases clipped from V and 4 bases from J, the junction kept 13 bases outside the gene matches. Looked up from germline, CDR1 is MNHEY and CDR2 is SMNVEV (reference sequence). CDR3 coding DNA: TGTGCCAGCAGACGCCCGGGACAGGGAACTTCATACGAGCAGTACTTC. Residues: CASRRPGQGTSYEQYF.

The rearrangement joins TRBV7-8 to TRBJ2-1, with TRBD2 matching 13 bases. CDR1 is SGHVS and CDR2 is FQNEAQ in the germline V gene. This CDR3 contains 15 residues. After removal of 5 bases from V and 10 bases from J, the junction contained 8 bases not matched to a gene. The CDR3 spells CASSPGTSGTTEQFF. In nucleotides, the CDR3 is TGTGCCAGCAGCCCTGGGACTAGCGGGACGACAGAGCAGTTCTTC.

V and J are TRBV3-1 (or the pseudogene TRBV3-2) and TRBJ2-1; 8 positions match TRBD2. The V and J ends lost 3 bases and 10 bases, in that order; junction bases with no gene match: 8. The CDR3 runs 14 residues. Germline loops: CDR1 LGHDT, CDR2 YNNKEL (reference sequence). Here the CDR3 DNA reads TGTGCCAGCAGCCAGGGACTAGGGGCTGGGGAGCAGTTCTTC. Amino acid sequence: CASSQGLGAGEQFF.

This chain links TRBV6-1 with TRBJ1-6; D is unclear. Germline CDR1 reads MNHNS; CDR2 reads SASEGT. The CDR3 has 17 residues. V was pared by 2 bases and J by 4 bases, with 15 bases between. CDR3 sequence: CASSEQSIPIYNSPLHF. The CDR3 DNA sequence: TGTGCCAGCAGTGAACAGTCGATCCCCATATATAATTCACCCCTCCACTTT.